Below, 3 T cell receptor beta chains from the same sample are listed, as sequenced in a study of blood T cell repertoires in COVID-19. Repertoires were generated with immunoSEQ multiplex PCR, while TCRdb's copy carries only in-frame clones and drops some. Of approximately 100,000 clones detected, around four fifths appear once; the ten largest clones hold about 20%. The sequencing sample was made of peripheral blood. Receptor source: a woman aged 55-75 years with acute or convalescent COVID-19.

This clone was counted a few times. The DNA of the CDR3 is TGTGCCAGCAGTTTTCGGCAGACTTCGGGAAACACCATATATTTT. Protein product: CASSFRQTSGNTIYF. V usage is TRBV28 and J usage is TRBJ1-3; D not certain. The CDR3 sequence is 15 residues long. Trimming stripped 3 bases from V and 4 bases from J, with 13 bases between. Germline assignment: CDR1 MDHEN and CDR2 SYDVKM.

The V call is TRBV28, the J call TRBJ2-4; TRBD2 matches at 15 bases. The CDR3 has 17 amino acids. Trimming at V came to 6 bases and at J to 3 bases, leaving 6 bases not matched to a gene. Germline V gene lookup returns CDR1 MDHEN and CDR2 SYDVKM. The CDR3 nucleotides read TGTGCCAGCAGACCATGGACTAGCGGGGGGGTCAAAAACATTCAGTACTTC. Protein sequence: CASRPWTSGGVKNIQYF.

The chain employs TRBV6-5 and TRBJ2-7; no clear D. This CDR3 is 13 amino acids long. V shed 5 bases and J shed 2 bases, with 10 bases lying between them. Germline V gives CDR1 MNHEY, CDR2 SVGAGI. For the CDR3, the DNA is TGTGCCAGCAGTACTGGTCCTACCTACGAGCAGTACTTC. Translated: CASSTGPTYEQYF.